Described below is a single T cell receptor beta chain sequence and its context. The clone's antigen remains unknown. No quality values exist for individual bases; no much larger clone is one base distant. TCRbeta CDR3 regions were amplified from genomic DNA using the immunoSEQ Assay, a bias-controlled multiplex PCR. The authors' pipeline ran thus. The number of nucleated cells in each sample was estimated from the amplification of reference gene primers within the assay. To quantify the absolute abundance of each unique TCRbeta CDR3 rearrangement, sequence reads were collapsed and filtered. For each sample, productive Simpson clonality was calculated as the square root of Simpson's diversity index over productive rearrangements. TCRdb provides this immuneACCESS table in a form limited to in-frame rearrangements. Some clones are lacking; in checked studies, under half of them reflect an unresolved V gene, and why the rest are absent is not known. Clone size and the V and J calls come from that table; the DNA yielded D and trimming. The sample table holds roughly 20,000 clones, of which approximately 89% were seen once. The ten largest clones capture about 12% of the sample.

Collaborating institutions collected whole blood in K2EDTA tubes following their own protocols. For TCRbeta analysis, collaborators shipped samples in one of three forms: frozen whole blood, isolated PBMCs, or DNA extracted from either of those sample types. At the junction V is shortened by 2 bases and J by 6 bases; bases outside the gene matches: 9. Reading the germline V gene (reference sequence) gives CDR1 GTSNPN and CDR2 SVGIG. The CDR3 runs 16 residues from the cysteine to the phenylalanine. The DNA shown is the 48-base CDR3, in frame from base 1. This entry belongs to a study of blood T cell repertoires in COVID-19 (dated by TCRdb to the early 2020s). The study in broad terms: The collaborator samples originated in the United States, Italy and Spain and spanned the acute and convalescent phases of COVID-19. The dataset comprised deeply sampled blood TCRbeta repertoires from subjects exposed to, actively infected with, or recovered from COVID-19. A freely available public database, intended as a resource for researchers studying the immune response to SARS-CoV-2, is where the repertoires were released. The material from the prospective study consisted of cDNA or gDNA derived from T cells, B-cell-depleted T cells, or PBMCs. Samples were obtained from the ongoing ImmuneRACE study (first 160 participants) and from over 1,000 subjects provided by 6 global collaborators. The sample metadata nearly always contained a de-identified subject ID, COVID-19 status, age in years and sex. Where available, HLA class I and class II types were obtained from metadata supplied by the sample provider rather than from assay-based typing.

Broader findings and caveats from the paper: Clinical and demographic metadata were provided uncurated, with the amount varying by source and participant.

Sequencing was done on a sample of peripheral blood. The receptor chain draws on TRBV30 and TRBJ2-3, with TRBD2 identical over 12 junction bases. The receptor comes from a man between 60 and 70 years old with active COVID-19. The CDR3 sequence is CAWSHGLAGIVDTQYF. Read as DNA, the sequence is TGTGCCTGGAGTCACGGACTAGCGGGAATAGTGGATACGCAGTATTTT.